This record looks at one T cell receptor beta chain sequence and its context. Its cognate antigen is unknown. Deletions cut 5 bases from V and 4 bases from J, with 17 bases between. Germline V gene sequence: CDR1 DFQATT, CDR2 SNEGSKA (reference sequence). The length of the CDR3 is 14 residues. The record originates from a study of T-cell memory formation after mild COVID-19. About the study: The two donors had largely donor-specific TCR clusters.

Study results and caveats: Later expanders leaned CD4+, whereas clones that contracted between day 15 and 85 were balanced CD4/CD8.

Researchers used 5'RACE with constant-segment primers to make TCR alpha and TCR beta cDNA libraries that carry sample barcodes and UMIs. From the 5' RACE reads, TCRdb called clonotypes with MiXCR, one entry per CDR3 protein. The data hold hundreds of thousands of distinct CDR3 sequences, with 15% to 20% observed a single time. The chain couples TRBV20-1 to TRBJ1-1; no clear D. The sequence was collected from a man between 18 and 29 years old who had mild COVID-19 (a few samples of this study predate the infection). Cell type and time point are not known. Sequencing used PBMCs or a T cell subset sorted from them (not recorded which). DNA for the CDR3: TGCAGTGCTGGAGTCTCCATGGGGAGCACTGAAGCTTTCTTT. Translating gives CSAGVSMGSTEAFF.